These T cell receptor beta chains were read from a single sample in a study of cytomegalovirus exposure and HLA in healthy donors. Profiled with immunoSEQ multiplex PCR; TCRdb holds only in-frame clones, not every one. The sample carries more than 95,000 clones, roughly 83% recorded once. Sample: PBMCs. The receptors originated from a man aged 25 to 45 in good health and CMV-seropositive. Each CDR3 is given with its conserved first and last residue.

V: TRBV15; J: TRBJ1-5; CDR3: CATSRLGGNQPQHF
V: TRBV15; J: TRBJ2-3; CDR3: CATSTGEGGTDTQYF
V: TRBV15; J: TRBJ2-7; CDR3: CATSRVSGGPYEQYF
V: TRBV29-1; J: TRBJ2-1; CDR3: CSGLQRGLRDEQFF
V: TRBV19; J: TRBJ2-6; CDR3: CASSSHRVSGANVLTF
V: TRBV19; J: TRBJ2-3; CDR3: CASSIGGTSGTDTQYF
V: TRBV5-1; J: TRBJ2-7; CDR3: CASSLLAGRDEQYF
V: TRBV30; J: TRBJ1-3; CDR3: CAWGGLDSGNTIYF
V: TRBV4-1; J: TRBJ2-1; CDR3: CASSRIRLAGGPGGNEQFF
V: TRBV27; J: TRBJ1-2; CDR3: CASRSPSVQGSNYGYTF
V: TRBV13; J: TRBJ1-6; CDR3: CASSPGQGVYNSPLHF
V: TRBV4-1; J: TRBJ2-1; CDR3: CASSRLAGARNEQFF
V: TRBV28; J: TRBJ1-2; CDR3: CASSLDQGARGYTF
V: TRBV28; J: TRBJ1-2; CDR3: CASSPSRGIKANYGYTF
V: TRBV7-2; J: TRBJ2-7; CDR3: CASSARLVRVYEQYF
V: TRBV5-4; J: TRBJ2-3; CDR3: CASSPNPPTGGWTDTQYF
V: TRBV7-2; J: TRBJ2-7; CDR3: CASSPTTGYSYEQYF
V: TRBV7-9; J: TRBJ1-2; CDR3: CASTLGGLPNYGYTF
V: TRBV7-2; J: TRBJ2-5; CDR3: CASSLVGRLETQYF
V: TRBV11-2; J: TRBJ1-1; CDR3: CASSFPWNTEAFF
V: TRBV7-2; J: TRBJ1-2; CDR3: CASLKGSGTNYGYTF
V: TRBV27; J: TRBJ2-7; CDR3: CASSKLAEDYEQYF
V: TRBV18; J: TRBJ1-4; CDR3: CASSPDVGTSATNEKLFF
V: TRBV9; J: TRBJ2-6; CDR3: CASSGAGTAGANGLTF